This paragraph covers one T cell receptor beta chain sequence. Antigen: not known. This sample is part of a study of OX40 agonist ivuxolimab in advanced cancers. The overall study: Those enrolled were roughly 85% male, with a mean age of roughly 60 years and ages from 23 to 79. Study conclusions and caveats: Antigen specificity remained undetermined for the expanded peripheral T cells. In the 0.1 to 3.0 mg/kg range, CD4+ and CD8+ blood T cells had expanded clonally by week 6. Individuals who were partial responders at 0.1-3.0 mg/kg had clonal expansion that ranked among the lowest.

CDR1 and CDR2 (germline): SGHVS, FNYEAQ. CDR3 length: 15 amino acids. Germline trimming cut 5 bases from V and 4 bases from J; bases unmatched to any gene: 8. TCRdb's table, derived via immunoSEQ multiplex PCR, lists solely in-frame clones and lacks some. This table has around 20,000 clones, 65% to 85% appearing once. This receptor was taken from an adult with an advanced solid tumor such as melanoma, head and neck, liver or kidney cancer. This chain connects TRBV7-6 to TRBJ2-7; TRBD1 matches 10 bases. The sample was CD4+ or CD8+ T cells sorted from blood, taken in a trial of the OX40 agonist ivuxolimab. CDR3 protein: CASSEGQGSLYEQYF. DNA of the CDR3: TGTGCCAGCAGCGAGGGACAGGGGTCCTTATACGAGCAGTACTTC.